The rows below give T cell receptor beta chains drawn from one sample of a study of cytomegalovirus exposure and HLA in healthy donors. The protocol was immunoSEQ multiplex PCR, while the TCRdb copy is restricted to in-frame clones and leaves out a portion. Here the sample spans about 150,000 clones, roughly 82% being singletons. Input material: PBMCs. These receptors all come from a man aged 30 to 45 in good health and CMV-seropositive. The CDR3 runs from the conserved cysteine through the conserved F or W. D genes are given only for firm matches. Clone size is not always given. Where it is, it says once, few, many or a class for expanded clones.

j_call d_call clone_size v_call cdr3_aa cdr3_nt
TRBJ2-3 TRBD2 - TRBV28 CASTLGAGGTDTQYF TGTGCCAGCACCTTAGGAGCGGGAGGGACAGATACGCAGTATTTT
TRBJ1-5 - - TRBV5-4 CASSLMADNQPQHF TGTGCCAGCAGCTTGATGGCCGACAATCAGCCCCAGCATTTT
TRBJ2-1 TRBD2 - TRBV6-4 CASSDTLIAGGPYNEQFF TGTGCCAGCAGTGACACTCTCATAGCGGGAGGGCCCTACAATGAGCAGTTCTTC
TRBJ1-2 - - TRBV28 CASSLVQGGHYGYTF TGTGCCAGCAGTTTAGTTCAGGGAGGACACTATGGCTACACCTTC
TRBJ1-2 - - TRBV6-1 CASSDSALYGYTF TGTGCCAGTTCGGACAGCGCTCTCTATGGCTACACCTTC
TRBJ1-6 - - TRBV11-2 CASSLQVGAYNSPLHF TGTGCCAGCAGCCTCCAGGTAGGGGCATATAATTCACCCCTCCACTTT
TRBJ2-7 - - TRBV5-1 CASRSGKPLDEQYF TGCGCCAGTCGATCGGGGAAGCCACTGGACGAGCAGTACTTC
TRBJ2-7 TRBD1 few TRBV12-5 CASGLAQARGLAEQYF TGTGCTAGTGGTTTGGCACAGGCTAGGGGGCTAGCCGAGCAGTACTTC
TRBJ2-6 - - TRBV7-6 CASGRGRFNLRANGLTF TGTGCCAGCGGACGTGGGCGGTTTAATCTGAGGGCCAACGGCCTGACTTTC
TRBJ2-6 - few TRBV27 CASSLRGSGSGANVLTF TGTGCCAGCAGTCTCAGGGGGAGCGGGTCTGGGGCCAACGTCCTGACTTTC
TRBJ2-3 - - TRBV5-1 CASSPPADTQYF TGCGCCAGCAGCCCTCCAGCAGATACGCAGTATTTT
TRBJ1-6 - - TRBV15 CATSRGDINNSPLHF TGTGCCACCAGCAGGGGGGACATCAATAATTCACCCCTCCACTTT
TRBJ2-2 - - TRBV12-5 CASGLGQNTGELFF TGTGCTAGTGGTTTGGGGCAGAACACCGGGGAGCTGTTTTTT
TRBJ2-7 - few TRBV29-1 CSVEGGRGSSEQYF TGCAGCGTTGAAGGAGGCAGGGGTTCTTCCGAGCAGTACTTC